Sequencing of this TCR beta chain was carried out in a study of blood T cell repertoires in COVID-19. V lost 7 bases to trimming and J lost 5 bases; unmatched junction nucleotides: 7. The CDR3 has 13 residues. Germline lookup yields CDR1 MNHEY and CDR2 SVGAGI. Source study methods: How many nucleated cells were present was estimated from reference gene primer amplification. Sequencing used immunoSEQ multiplex PCR; TCRdb keeps in-frame clones, though not all of them. The V and J calls and the clone size are those of that table, but D and trimming were determined from the DNA. This repertoire shows tens of thousands of clones, about 88% found once; its top ten account for less than 6.5%.

This clonotype was sampled from a man aged 80 or over in a cohort sampled during active COVID-19. This rearrangement joins TRBV6-5 to TRBJ2-5; the match to TRBD2 covers 7 bases. Input material: peripheral blood. CDR3 sequence: CASTPMGGETQYF. The CDR3 DNA reads TGTGCCAGCACCCCCATGGGAGGGGAGACCCAGTACTTC.